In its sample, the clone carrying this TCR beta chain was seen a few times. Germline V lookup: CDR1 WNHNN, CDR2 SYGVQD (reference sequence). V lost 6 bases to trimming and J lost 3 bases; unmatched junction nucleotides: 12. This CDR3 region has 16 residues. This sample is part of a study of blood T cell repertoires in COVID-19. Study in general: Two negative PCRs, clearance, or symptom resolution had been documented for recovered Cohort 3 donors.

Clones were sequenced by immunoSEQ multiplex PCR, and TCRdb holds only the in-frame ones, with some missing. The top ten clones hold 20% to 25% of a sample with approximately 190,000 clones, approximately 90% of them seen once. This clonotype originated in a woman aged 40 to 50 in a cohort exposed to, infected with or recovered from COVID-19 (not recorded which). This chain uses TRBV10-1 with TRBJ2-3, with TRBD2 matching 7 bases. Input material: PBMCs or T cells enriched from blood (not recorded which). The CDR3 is CASSLSPSGSTDTQYF. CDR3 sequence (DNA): TGCGCCAGCAGCCTCTCCCCTAGCGGATCTACAGATACGCAGTATTTT.